The 19 T cell receptor beta chains in this list originate from one sample, sequenced in a study of blood T cell repertoires in COVID-19. The table came from immunoSEQ multiplex PCR; TCRdb's copy has only in-frame clones and leaves some out. The sample records 40,000 to 55,000 clones, more than 70% being singletons. The sequenced sample consisted of peripheral blood. These receptor sequences come from a man aged 45-60 years with active COVID-19.

V gene TRBV5-4 combines with J gene TRBJ2-7, with D hard to call. The V end lost 2 bases, the J end lost 5 bases, and 14 bases lay between the germline ends. Germline CDR1 reads SGHNT; CDR2 reads YYREEE (reference sequence). This CDR3 has 14 residues. The CDR3 sequence: CASSFPAEINEQYF. The CDR3 region has the DNA TGTGCCAGCAGCTTCCCGGCGGAGATCAACGAGCAGTACTTC. Combining the CDR3 with reference TRBV5-4 and TRBJ2-7 gives the whole variable domain ETGVTQSPTHLIKTRGQQVTLRCSSQSGHNTVSWYQQALGQGPQFIFQYYREEENGRGNFPPRFSGLQFPNYSSELNVNALELDDSALYLCASSFPAEINEQYFGPGTRLTVT.

This rearrangement joins TRBV5-1 to TRBJ2-1, with 11 positions matching TRBD1. The CDR3 runs to 16 residues. Germline trimming cut 2 bases from V and 4 bases from J; bases unmatched to any gene: 5. Germline V gene lookup returns CDR1 SGHRS and CDR2 YFSETQ. In DNA, the CDR3 is TGCGCCAGCAGCTTACAGGGACAGGGGGGGTACAATGAGCAGTTCTTC. Its translation: CASSLQGQGGYNEQFF.

The genes are TRBV2 and TRBJ1-3; 9 positions match TRBD1. V gave up 4 bases and J gave up 2 bases; unmatched junction bases: 6. Germline CDR1 SNHLY, CDR2 FYNNEI. This CDR3 is 16 amino acids long. The CDR3: CASSGDRVTTGNTIYF. The CDR3 DNA sequence: TGTGCCAGCAGTGGGGACAGGGTTACTACTGGAAACACCATATATTTT.

V is TRBV28 and J is TRBJ2-7; possibly TRBD2 for D (6 bases). V lost 3 bases and J 0 bases, leaving 12 bases between the germline ends. This CDR3 spans 15 amino acids. The V gene's germline CDR1 is MDHEN and CDR2 SYDVKM. The CDR3 region has the DNA TGTGCCAGCAGTTTCGCCGACGGGAGCTCCTACGAGCAGTACTTC. The encoded protein is CASSFADGSSYEQYF.

The CDR3 bases are TGTGCCAGCAGCCAAGTGCGGGGGGCCTTGGGTTCACCCCTCCACTTT. Its protein is CASSQVRGALGSPLHF. The chain is built from TRBV4-2 and TRBJ1-6, with TRBD1 as a possible D gene (6 bases). Germline-derived CDR1 and CDR2 are LGHNA and YNFKEQ. V was trimmed by 1 base and J by 9 bases, leaving 16 bases between them. CDR3 length: 16 residues.

The J gene is TRBJ2-5, the V gene TRBV6-5, with 9 bases matching TRBD1. Germline V gives CDR1 MNHEY, CDR2 SVGAGI. This CDR3 has 15 residues. The trim removed 6 bases at V and 2 bases at J, leaving 7 bases unmatched. The CDR3, as DNA: TGTGCCAGCAGCCGACAGGGGGGGTGGCAAGAGACCCAGTACTTC. This gives the protein CASSRQGGWQETQYF.

V usage is TRBV27 and J usage is TRBJ1-2, with 9 bases matching TRBD1. CDR1 and CDR2 (germline): MNHEY, SMNVEV (reference sequence). After removal of 5 bases from V and 8 bases from J, the junction contained 12 bases not matched to a gene. The CDR3 extends over 15 amino acids. The CDR3 protein is CASSRSGQGLRGYTF. The DNA of the CDR3 is TGTGCCAGCAGTCGCTCAGGACAGGGGTTAAGAGGCTACACCTTC.

By share, this clone counts as medium-sized. This sequence joins TRBV10-3 and TRBJ2-7; TRBD1 might be the D (6 bases). This CDR3 has 12 residues. The V gene lost 7 bases and the J gene lost 5 bases, with 12 bases spanning the gap. CDR1 and CDR2 (germline): ENHRY, SYGVKD. The CDR3 is CAIKGVNDEQYF. The CDR3 DNA reads as TGTGCCATCAAGGGGGTGAACGACGAGCAGTACTTC.

Details on this clone: Other DNA sequences in this sample translate to the same CDR3. This chain joins TRBV6-2 or TRBV6-3 and TRBJ2-7, with TRBD1 identical over 7 bases. The germline CDR1 and CDR2 sequences are MNHEY and SVGEGT. The CDR3 is 14 residues long. V shed 2 bases, J shed 2 bases, and the junction held 3 bases outside the gene matches. The CDR3 protein is CASSYVQGAYEQYF. The CDR3 DNA is TGTGCCAGCAGTTACGTCCAGGGGGCCTACGAGCAGTACTTC.

The gene calls are TRBV4-1 and TRBJ2-5; the match to TRBD1 covers 9 bases. Losses at the gene ends were 1 base for V and 6 bases for J; bases not matched to a gene: 6. Germline CDR1 MGHRA, CDR2 YSYEKL. This CDR3 comprises 15 residues. Here the CDR3 reads CASSQGQGEGKTQYF. DNA for the CDR3: TGCGCCAGCAGCCAAGGACAGGGGGAGGGAAAGACCCAGTACTTC.

The rearrangement links TRBV11-2 to TRBJ1-2, with 7 nucleotides matching TRBD1. CDR1 SGHAT and CDR2 FQNNGV come from the germline V gene. This CDR3 has 13 residues. V lost 5 bases to trimming and J lost 7 bases; unmatched junction nucleotides: 7. Here the CDR3 DNA reads TGTGCCAGCAGCAGACAGGGTGTCGGTGGCTACACCTTC. Amino acid sequence: CASSRQGVGGYTF.

The genes are TRBV13 and TRBJ2-2, with TRBD1 identical over 9 bases. V gave up 4 bases and J gave up 5 bases; unmatched junction bases: 8. CDR1 is PRHDT, CDR2 FYEKMQ, per germline (reference sequence). CDR3 size: 16 residues. DNA of the CDR3: TGTGCCAGCAGCTCCTCCGGGACAGGGAGGACCGGGGAGCTGTTTTTT. This encodes CASSSSGTGRTGELFF.

The rearrangement uses TRBV19 and TRBJ1-2, with 9 bases that match TRBD1. Trimming at V came to 7 bases and at J to 4 bases, leaving 10 bases not matched to a gene. The CDR3 has 15 residues. Germline V gene lookup returns CDR1 LNHDA and CDR2 SQIVND (reference sequence). The CDR3 loop reads CASTRTGGTSYGYTF. In nucleotides, the CDR3 is TGTGCCAGTACTCGTACAGGGGGCACCTCCTATGGCTACACCTTC.

This sequence joins TRBV18 and TRBJ2-1, with 12 bases lining up with TRBD1. The CDR3 is 15 residues long. The germline V gene encodes CDR1 KGHSH and CDR2 LQKENI. Trimming at V came to 3 bases and at J to 10 bases, leaving 7 bases not matched to a gene. CDR3 in DNA: TGTGCCAGCTCACCCCGGGACAGGGGGCCTGGGGAGCAGTTCTTC. Its translation is CASSPRDRGPGEQFF.

The chain's CDR3 is CASSSGTGSGANVLTF. In DNA, the CDR3 is TGTGCCAGCAGTTCCGGGACAGGCTCTGGGGCCAACGTCCTGACTTTC. The rearrangement uses TRBV6-5 and TRBJ2-6; TRBD1 matches at 8 bases. Germline CDR1 reads MNHEY; CDR2 reads SVGAGI. The CDR3 contains 16 residues. The V and J ends lost 4 bases and 0 bases, in that order; junction bases with no gene match: 2.

The rearrangement uses TRBV9 and TRBJ1-2, with D perhaps TRBD1 (6 bases). The CDR3 is 14 residues long. Germline V gene lookup returns CDR1 SGDLS and CDR2 YYNGEE. V was clipped by 0 bases and J by 3 bases, with 9 bases between them. CDR3 in amino acids: CASSVVGGDYGYTF. Written as DNA, the CDR3 is TGTGCCAGCAGCGTAGTAGGGGGTGACTATGGCTACACCTTC.

The chain combines TRBV28 with TRBJ2-3; TRBD2 aligns across 9 bases. The CDR3 contains 15 residues. With 2 bases clipped from V and 3 bases from J, the junction kept 3 bases outside the gene matches. Germline CDR1 is MDHEN and CDR2 is SYDVKM. The chain's CDR3 is CASSLAGGPTDTQYF. The CDR3 DNA sequence: TGTGCCAGCAGTTTAGCGGGAGGGCCAACAGATACGCAGTATTTT.

CDR3 region: CASSQDSAGGTQYF. In DNA form, the CDR3 reads TGTGCCAGCAGCCAAGATTCCGCGGGGGGTACGCAGTATTTT. The chain couples TRBV3-1 (or the pseudogene TRBV3-2) to TRBJ2-3; 8 bases are shared with TRBD2. Losses at the gene ends were 0 bases for V and 8 bases for J; bases not matched to a gene: 4. This CDR3 comprises 14 residues. CDR1 is LGHDT and CDR2 is YNNKEL in the germline V gene (reference sequence).

This clone was picked up one time. CDR3 nucleotide sequence: TGTGCCAGCCGGGACAGTGGAAACACCATATATTTT. Amino acids: CASRDSGNTIYF. The V and J genes are TRBV6-5 and TRBJ1-3, with TRBD1 identical over 7 bases. Germline CDR1 and CDR2: MNHEY and SVGAGI. V lost 8 bases, J lost 3 bases, and 1 base stayed unmatched. CDR3 size: 12 residues.